A selection of T cell receptor beta chains follows, all from one sample in a study of T-cell memory formation after mild COVID-19. TCRdb re-derived calls from the 5' RACE reads in MiXCR, one entry per CDR3 protein. The table lists about 100,000 distinct CDR3 sequences, more than 9.5% of them singletons. The sequencing input was PBMCs or a T cell subset sorted from them (not recorded which). Every receptor here comes from a man aged 18 to 35 who had mild COVID-19 (a few samples of this study predate the infection). Cell type and time point are not known. The CDR3 runs from the conserved cysteine through the conserved F or W. Each record gives: J gene, V gene, D gene, clone size, CDR3 protein, CDR3 DNA. A D gene is named only where the DNA matches it firmly. A row's size may be missing; if present it is once, few, many or a size class.

TRBJ2-7 | TRBV27 | TRBD1 | - | CASRPLSSGQTYEQYF | TGTGCCAGCAGACCTCTTTCTTCGGGACAGACCTACGAGCAGTACTTC
TRBJ2-5 | TRBV7-3 | TRBD2 | - | CASSYAGGQETQYF | TGTGCCAGCAGCTATGCGGGGGGCCAAGAGACCCAGTACTTC
TRBJ2-3 | TRBV5-1 | TRBD2 | - | CASSRGTSSTDTQYF | TGCGCCAGCAGCCGCGGGACTAGCAGCACAGATACGCAGTATTTT
TRBJ1-5 | TRBV7-2 | - | few | CASSPRGEYQPQHF | TGTGCCAGCAGCCCAAGGGGGGAATATCAGCCCCAGCATTTT
TRBJ1-2 | TRBV4-1 | TRBD1 | few | CASSHGTDYGYTF | TGCGCCAGCAGCCATGGGACAGACTATGGCTACACCTTC
TRBJ2-1 | TRBV6-5 | TRBD2 | many | CASSYFQRGEQFF | TGTGCCAGCAGTTACTTTCAGCGGGGTGAGCAGTTCTTC
TRBJ2-3 | TRBV7-3 | - | - | CASTQTGTDTQYF | TGTGCCAGCACCCAGACAGGCACAGATACGCAGTATTTT
TRBJ1-2 | TRBV3-1 | - | few | CASSQEVRDNYGYTF | TGTGCCAGCAGCCAAGAAGTTCGGGATAACTATGGCTACACCTTC
TRBJ1-2 | TRBV12-5 | - | - | CASGFTGSYGYTF | TGTGCTAGTGGTTTTACCGGCTCCTATGGCTACACCTTC
TRBJ2-1 | TRBV7-9 | TRBD2 | - | CASSTTSGEQFF | TGTGCCAGCAGCACTACTAGCGGTGAGCAGTTCTTC
TRBJ2-1 | TRBV7-2 | TRBD2 | - | CASSSPRTSGGNNEQFF | TGTGCCAGCAGCTCACCGAGGACTAGCGGGGGGAACAATGAGCAGTTCTTC